The 16 T cell receptor beta chains presented below share a single source sample, sequenced in a study of T-cell memory formation after mild COVID-19. TCRdb used MiXCR to reprocess the 5' RACE reads, holding one entry per CDR3 protein. The repertoire has about 140,000 distinct CDR3 sequences, less than 20% of them found once; the top ten carry under 2.5%. The sample taken for sequencing was PBMCs or a T cell subset sorted from them (not recorded which). These receptors were obtained from an adult woman who had mild COVID-19 (a few samples of this study predate the infection). Cell type and time point are not known.

This clonotype occurred many times. V is TRBV5-1 and J is TRBJ2-5; D gene ambiguous. Germline-derived CDR1 and CDR2 are SGHRS and YFSETQ. The length of the CDR3 is 13 residues. V was trimmed by 0 bases and J by 3 bases, leaving 6 bases between them. The CDR3 loop is CASSLGPEETQYF. In DNA form, the CDR3 reads TGCGCCAGCAGCTTGGGGCCAGAAGAGACCCAGTACTTC.

The genes are TRBV7-2 and TRBJ1-5; maybe TRBD1 (5 bases). With 5 bases removed from V and 1 base from J, the gap between germline ends came to 18 bases. Germline CDR1 and CDR2: SGHTA and FQGNSA. The CDR3 is made up of 17 amino acids. The chain's CDR3 is CASSPQLGGSSNQPQHF. The DNA of the CDR3 is TGTGCCAGCAGCCCCCAGTTGGGGGGTAGCAGCAATCAGCCCCAGCATTTT.

This clonotype showed up just a few times. The gene calls are TRBV5-1 and TRBJ2-3; 9 bases are a match to TRBD2. There are 16 residues in the CDR3. Germline V lookup: CDR1 SGHRS, CDR2 YFSETQ. The trim removed 0 bases at V and 6 bases at J, leaving 8 bases unmatched. The CDR3 bases are TGCGCCAGCAGCTTGGACCCTAGCGGGACGGGGGATACGCAGTATTTT. Protein: CASSLDPSGTGDTQYF. The full variable domain, completed using reference TRBV5-1 and TRBJ2-3, is KAGVTQTPRYLIKTRGQQVTLSCSPISGHRSVSWYQQTPGQGLQFLFEYFSETQRNKGNFPGRFSGRQFSNSRSEMNVSTLELGDSALYLCASSLDPSGTGDTQYFGPGTRLTVL.

This clonotype was detected a few times. This rearrangement joins TRBV12-3 or TRBV12-4 to TRBJ1-1; D is ambiguous. The V gene lost 0 bases and the J gene lost 4 bases, with 6 bases spanning the gap. The CDR3 extends over 13 amino acids. The CDR3 DNA reads TGTGCCAGCAGTTTAGCGCAGACCACTGAAGCTTTCTTT. Its translation: CASSLAQTTEAFF.

This clonotype was recorded at least ten times. The chain links TRBV10-3 to TRBJ1-1; the D gene is possibly TRBD1 (5 bases). CDR3 size: 13 residues. The V end was cut by 4 bases, the J end by 5 bases, with 11 bases between. Germline values: CDR1 ENHRY, CDR2 SYGVKD. CDR3 in DNA: TGTGCCATCAGTGGGGCGGGGGGAACTGAAGCTTTCTTT. Protein sequence: CAISGAGGTEAFF.

The rearrangement joins TRBV15 to TRBJ2-2; 7 nucleotides agree with TRBD2. The CDR3 has 15 amino acids. Germline CDR1 LNHNV, CDR2 YYDKDF (reference sequence). V trimming: 1 base; J trimming: 4 bases; junction bases outside the gene matches: 3. DNA for the CDR3: TGTGCCACCAGCAGAGCGGGGGGTTCCACCGGGGAGCTGTTTTTT. Translating it yields CATSRAGGSTGELFF.

The rearrangement uses TRBV5-1 and TRBJ2-1; 7 nucleotides match TRBD2. The CDR3 extends over 15 amino acids. Germline-derived CDR1 and CDR2 are SGHRS and YFSETQ. V shed 4 bases and J 5 bases; nucleotides not matched to a gene: 9. DNA of the CDR3: TGCGCCAGCAGCGGGGGACTAAGCGAGAACAATGAGCAGTTCTTC. Translating gives CASSGGLSENNEQFF.

This chain uses TRBV27 with TRBJ2-3, with 14 bases aligning to TRBD2. This CDR3 region has 16 residues. CDR1 is MNHEY, CDR2 SMNVEV, per germline (reference sequence). V trimming: 5 bases; J trimming: 4 bases; junction bases outside the gene matches: 5. CDR3 coding DNA: TGTGCCAGCAGTGCTCCGACTAGCGGGAGGGCAGATACGCAGTATTTT. This gives the protein CASSAPTSGRADTQYF.

This clonotype was seen more than once but under ten times. V usage is TRBV7-2 and J usage is TRBJ2-5; D gene ambiguous. The CDR3 has 16 residues. The ends were cut back, 2 bases at V and 1 base at J, with 14 bases in the middle. Germline CDR1 and CDR2: SGHTA and FQGNSA. CDR3 DNA sequence: TGTGCCAGCAGCTTATCGGCAGGTCGAACCCAAGAGACCCAGTACTTC. Translating it yields CASSLSAGRTQETQYF.

This clonotype was counted only a few times. The J gene is TRBJ2-4, the V gene TRBV12-3 or TRBV12-4; D might be TRBD2 (6 bases). The CDR3 is 15 amino acids. V shed 3 bases and J shed 5 bases, with 14 bases lying between them. The CDR3 DNA reads TGTGCCAGCAGTTTGGCAGGAGGGCCCGAAAACATTCAGTACTTC. Protein sequence: CASSLAGGPENIQYF.

This clonotype was observed a few times. The chain combines TRBV5-1 with TRBJ2-3; D gene ambiguous. CDR1 is SGHRS and CDR2 is YFSETQ in the germline V gene. V was cut by 0 bases and J by 1 base, with 15 bases left in between. This CDR3 spans 17 amino acids. The chain's CDR3 is CASSLDLSSLGTDTQYF. The DNA of the CDR3 is TGCGCCAGCAGCTTGGATCTTTCGTCACTCGGCACAGATACGCAGTATTTT. Full variable domain (remainder filled in from reference TRBV5-1 and TRBJ2-3): KAGVTQTPRYLIKTRGQQVTLSCSPISGHRSVSWYQQTPGQGLQFLFEYFSETQRNKGNFPGRFSGRQFSNSRSEMNVSTLELGDSALYLCASSLDLSSLGTDTQYFGPGTRLTVL.

The chain joins TRBV5-6 to TRBJ1-2, with D maybe TRBD1 (6 bases). From germline, CDR1 is SGHDT and CDR2 YYEEEE. Trimming cost V 2 bases and J 0 bases, with 11 bases left between them. The CDR3 contains 15 residues. CDR3 residues: CASSFGTPANYGYTF. CDR3 sequence (DNA): TGTGCCAGCAGCTTCGGGACACCTGCTAACTATGGCTACACCTTC.

This clonotype occurred a few times. The V call is TRBV12-3 or TRBV12-4, the J call TRBJ2-1; D not resolved. V was trimmed by 3 bases and J by 10 bases, leaving 13 bases between them. The CDR3 has 13 residues. The CDR3 loop is CASSFSPPAEQFF. The CDR3 region has the DNA TGTGCCAGCAGTTTCTCCCCTCCGGCGGAGCAGTTCTTC.

The V gene is TRBV12-3 or TRBV12-4, the J gene TRBJ2-3; TRBD1 matches 8 bases. The ends lost 3 bases at V and 3 bases at J; junction bases unmatched: 8. The CDR3 length is 16 residues. This CDR3 is CASSFFTGGRTDTQYF. DNA of the CDR3: TGTGCCAGCAGTTTTTTCACAGGGGGACGGACAGATACGCAGTATTTT.

Many counts were recorded for this clonotype. The chain is built from TRBV7-9 and TRBJ2-1; possibly TRBD2 for D (6 bases). V dropped 5 bases and J dropped 6 bases, with 20 bases sitting between them. CDR3 length: 16 residues. Looked up from germline, CDR1 is SEHNR and CDR2 is FQNEAQ (reference sequence). CDR3 residues: CASSPRAGGPLNEQFF. CDR3 in DNA: TGTGCCAGCAGCCCCCGAGCAGGAGGGCCTCTCAATGAGCAGTTCTTC. The entire variable domain, with the rest obtained from reference TRBV7-9 and TRBJ2-1, is as follows: DTGVSQNPRHKITKRGQNVTFRCDPISEHNRLYWYRQTLGQGPEFLTYFQNEAQLEKSRLLSDRFSAERPKGSFSTLEIQRTEQGDSAMYLCASSPRAGGPLNEQFFGPGTRLTVL.

The rearrangement joins TRBV6-6 to TRBJ2-2; a possible D gene is TRBD2 (5 bases). Germline CDR1 MNHNY, CDR2 SVGAGI (reference sequence). CDR3 length equals 14 residues. Trimming took 6 bases from V and 2 from J, leaving 10 bases between them. CDR3: CASRQDYNTGELFF. The DNA of the CDR3 is TGTGCCAGCAGGCAAGACTATAACACCGGGGAGCTGTTTTTT.